These 13 T cell receptor beta chains came from one sample sequenced in a study of T cell responses to AZD1222 COVID-19 vaccine. Data came from immunoSEQ multiplex PCR; TCRdb stores just in-frame clones and leaves some out. The data hold approximately 130,000 clones, with roughly 92% observed a single time. Sequencing used peripheral blood, obtained 28 days after the second AZD1222 dose. The receptors shown here come from an adult who received the AZD1222 COVID-19 vaccine.

V usage is TRBV7-8 and J usage is TRBJ2-6; no firm D call. The length of the CDR3 is 17 residues. The germline V gene has CDR1 SGHVS and CDR2 FQNEAQ. Trimming removed 5 bases at V and 0 bases at J, with 14 bases between. CDR3 region: CASSTKTDNSGANVLTF. CDR3 DNA sequence: TGTGCCAGCAGCACCAAGACTGACAACTCTGGGGCCAACGTCCTGACTTTC.

A single count supports this clone. The chain uses TRBV20-1 and TRBJ2-1; D remains ambiguous. V was trimmed by 6 bases and J by 9 bases, leaving 12 bases between them. There are 11 residues in the CDR3. The germline CDR1 and CDR2 sequences are DFQATT and SNEGSKA (reference sequence). The DNA for the CDR3 is TGCAGTGCCCGGCCTGCATTTGAGCAGTTCTTC. Translated: CSARPAFEQFF.

The chain has TRBV7-6 and TRBJ2-1; 7 nucleotides agree with TRBD2. From germline, CDR1 is SGHVS and CDR2 FNYEAQ. This CDR3 contains 17 residues. V dropped 5 bases and J dropped 3; count of bases not matched to a gene: 13. CDR3 coding DNA: TGTGCCAGCAGCCCATATCAGCGGGGAGGAAGCTACAATGAGCAGTTCTTC. It specifies CASSPYQRGGSYNEQFF.

The genes are TRBV27 and TRBJ1-2, with D perhaps TRBD1 (5 bases). This CDR3 is 15 amino acids long. Trimming removed 5 bases from V and 1 base from J, with 14 bases in between. Germline lookup yields CDR1 MNHEY and CDR2 SMNVEV (reference sequence). The CDR3 loop is CASSPRQILNYGYTF. CDR3 in DNA: TGTGCCAGCAGTCCACGACAGATCCTTAACTATGGCTACACCTTC.

The chain couples TRBV7-2 to TRBJ2-1; D gene ambiguous. CDR1 and CDR2 (germline): SGHTA, FQGNSA. Trimming left V 5 bases short and J 0 bases short, with 11 bases between. The CDR3 contains 15 residues. This CDR3 is CASSGVPSSYNEQFF. The CDR3 DNA reads TGTGCCAGCAGCGGGGTCCCGAGCTCCTACAATGAGCAGTTCTTC. Using reference TRBV7-2 and TRBJ2-1 for the parts outside the CDR3, the full variable domain is GAGVSQSPSNKVTEKGKDVELRCDPISGHTALYWYRQSLGQGLEFLIYFQGNSAPDKSGLPSDRFSAERTGGSVSTLTIQRTQQEDSAVYLCASSGVPSSYNEQFFGPGTRLTVL.

This clone was counted a few times. The rearrangement joins TRBV30 to TRBJ1-2, with 12 bases matching TRBD1. Germline V lookup: CDR1 GTSNPN, CDR2 SVGIG (reference sequence). The CDR3 has 16 amino acids. The junction had 5 bases not matched to a gene; V was cut back by 1 base and J by 2 bases. The CDR3 nucleotides are TGTGCCTGGAGTGGGGACAGGGGGCGCCTGAACTATGGCTACACCTTC. This encodes CAWSGDRGRLNYGYTF.

This clone was seen only a few times. The chain employs TRBV5-1 and TRBJ2-2, with 9 nucleotides matching TRBD1. V dropped 4 bases and J dropped 5; count of bases not matched to a gene: 15. The V gene's germline CDR1 is SGHRS and CDR2 YFSETQ. The CDR3 has 18 amino acids. CDR3 DNA: TGCGCCAGCAGCGCGGTTACAGGGGGCCCACCTGGGACCGGGGAGCTGTTTTTT. It codes for CASSAVTGGPPGTGELFF. Combining the CDR3 with reference TRBV5-1 and TRBJ2-2 gives the whole variable domain KAGVTQTPRYLIKTRGQQVTLSCSPISGHRSVSWYQQTPGQGLQFLFEYFSETQRNKGNFPGRFSGRQFSNSRSEMNVSTLELGDSALYLCASSAVTGGPPGTGELFFGEGSRLTVL.

The chain couples TRBV10-3 to TRBJ2-7; TRBD1 matches at 7 bases. V shed 6 bases and J 2 bases; nucleotides not matched to a gene: 10. The CDR3 has 15 residues. Per the germline V gene, CDR1 is ENHRY and CDR2 is SYGVKD. The CDR3 region has the DNA TGTGCCATCAGGGTACAGGGGCCCCCTACCTACGAGCAGTACTTC. Encoded protein: CAIRVQGPPTYEQYF.

CDR3 in amino acids: CASSLESGNTQYF. The DNA for the CDR3 is TGTGCCAGCAGCTTAGAGAGTGGGAATACGCAGTATTTT. The chain carries TRBV11-2 and TRBJ2-3; D gene unclear. The V end lost 0 bases, the J end lost 7 bases, and 8 bases lay between the germline ends. Per germline, CDR1 SGHAT and CDR2 FQNNGV. The CDR3 contains 13 residues.

The V and J genes are TRBV24-1 and TRBJ2-1, with a tentative D call TRBD2 (6 bases). The V and J ends lost 7 bases and 0 bases respectively, with 9 bases between them. Germline CDR1 KGHDR, CDR2 SFDVKD. The CDR3 runs 14 residues. CDR3 loop: CATRSGFSYNEQFF. CDR3 coding DNA: TGTGCCACCAGGAGCGGGTTCTCCTACAATGAGCAGTTCTTC.

The chain recombines TRBV19 with TRBJ2-7; D is uncertain. CDR1 and CDR2 (germline): LNHDA, SQIVND (reference sequence). Trimming pared 1 base from V and 2 bases from J, leaving 6 bases between. CDR3 length: 13 amino acids. The DNA for the CDR3 is TGTGCCAGTAGTATAGGAACAGCCTACGAGCAGTACTTC. Translating it yields CASSIGTAYEQYF.

This rearrangement joins TRBV7-3 to TRBJ2-5, with D uncertain. CDR1 is SGHTA and CDR2 is FQGTGA in the germline V gene. Trimming stripped 5 bases from V and 6 bases from J, with 16 bases between. The CDR3 runs to 14 residues. CDR3 sequence: CASSPFSSEQTQYF. The CDR3 DNA follows: TGTGCCAGCAGCCCCTTCTCCAGTGAACAGACCCAGTACTTC.

The chain combines TRBV6-5 with TRBJ1-1, with D possibly TRBD1 on 5 matching bases. Germline V gene data show CDR1 as MNHEY and CDR2 as SVGAGI. The CDR3 contains 13 residues. Trimming stripped 2 bases from V and 4 bases from J, with 8 bases between. This CDR3 is CASSYGGTTEAFF. The CDR3 DNA reads as TGTGCCAGCAGTTACGGGGGGACCACTGAAGCTTTCTTT.